Listed below are T cell receptor beta chains from one sample, sequenced in a study of T-cell memory formation after mild COVID-19. TCRdb re-called the 5' RACE reads through MiXCR, storing one row per CDR3 protein. The data hold approximately 300,000 distinct CDR3 sequences, with approximately 20% observed a single time. Sequencing was done on a sample of PBMCs or a T cell subset sorted from them (not recorded which). The receptors were sampled from a man aged 18 to 29 who had mild COVID-19 (a few samples of this study predate the infection). Cell type and time point are not known. Each CDR3 is given with its conserved first and last residue. The D gene is left open where the match is weak. Part of the rows lack a size; the others show once, few, many or a class for expanded clones.

clone size,V gene,D gene,J gene,CDR3 protein,CDR3 DNA
.,TRBV7-2,TRBD1,TRBJ2-2,CASSGTGSGELFF,TGTGCCAGCAGCGGGACAGGGTCCGGGGAGCTGTTTTTT
few,TRBV12-3/TRBV12-4,TRBD1,TRBJ1-4,CASSFFPAGGLGEKLFF,TGTGCCAGCAGTTTTTTCCCCGCAGGGGGCCTTGGAGAAAAACTGTTTTTT
few,TRBV7-2,.,TRBJ2-4,CASSLRQSGVAKNIQYF,TGTGCCAGCAGCCTACGGCAGTCGGGTGTAGCCAAAAACATTCAGTACTTC
few,TRBV7-8,.,TRBJ2-3,CASSPQRPSTDTQYF,TGTGCCAGCAGCCCCCAGCGACCTAGCACAGATACGCAGTATTTT
.,TRBV12-3/TRBV12-4,.,TRBJ2-5,CASSLTPWETQYF,TGTGCCAGCAGTCTGACCCCCTGGGAGACCCAGTACTTC
.,TRBV7-2,.,TRBJ1-6,CASSLVSSTLHF,TGTGCCAGCAGCTTAGTTTCCAGCACCCTCCACTTT
.,TRBV18,TRBD2,TRBJ2-1,CASSPQAGGEQFF,TGTGCCAGCTCACCACAAGCGGGGGGCGAGCAGTTCTTC
.,TRBV2,TRBD1,TRBJ2-2,CASNGKGGLANTGELFF,TGTGCCAGCAACGGCAAAGGGGGCCTGGCGAACACCGGGGAGCTGTTTTTT
.,TRBV7-9,.,TRBJ1-2,CASSTEQGDGYTF,TGTGCCAGCAGCACTGAACAGGGAGATGGCTACACCTTC
.,TRBV11-2,TRBD2,TRBJ2-1,CASSQGTSGGADEQFF,TGTGCCAGCAGCCAGGGGACTAGCGGGGGGGCAGATGAGCAGTTCTTC
few,TRBV5-4,.,TRBJ1-1,CASSYKNTEAFF,TGTGCCAGCAGCTACAAGAACACTGAAGCTTTCTTT
.,TRBV27,.,TRBJ2-7,CASSPAGTYYEQYF,TGTGCCAGCAGTCCAGCCGGGACGTACTACGAGCAGTACTTC
.,TRBV24-1,.,TRBJ2-3,CATSDFAGTGTDTQYF,TGTGCCACCAGTGATTTCGCGGGAACGGGCACAGATACGCAGTATTTT
few,TRBV6-6,.,TRBJ2-7,CASSYNGGSYEQYF,TGTGCCAGCAGTTACAATGGGGGATCCTACGAGCAGTACTTC
.,TRBV29-1,.,TRBJ2-5,CSVETEHPPDF,TGCAGCGTTGAAACTGAGCACCCCCCGGACTTC
.,TRBV7-9,.,TRBJ1-4,CASTLRQAGNEKLFF,TGTGCCAGCACTCTAAGACAGGCGGGTAATGAAAAACTGTTTTTT
.,TRBV7-9,.,TRBJ2-1,CASSPPVVAGANPYNEQFF,TGTGCCAGCAGCCCTCCGGTGGTCGCAGGGGCCAACCCTTACAATGAGCAGTTCTTC
few,TRBV10-3,TRBD1,TRBJ1-2,CAISVGTGGAGYTF,TGTGCCATCAGTGTCGGGACAGGGGGCGCGGGCTACACCTTC
.,TRBV29-1,.,TRBJ2-3,CSVTGPSDADTQYF,TGCAGCGTTACGGGCCCTTCGGACGCGGATACGCAGTATTTT
.,TRBV6-6,TRBD1,TRBJ1-6,CASSGNRGSHSPLHF,TGTGCCAGCAGTGGGAACAGGGGGTCCCATTCACCCCTCCACTTT
.,TRBV5-1,.,TRBJ2-6,CASRAGNSGANVLTF,TGCGCCAGCCGCGCGGGGAACTCTGGGGCCAACGTCCTGACTTTC
few,TRBV7-9,.,TRBJ1-2,CASSLVGRREDYGYTF,TGTGCCAGCAGCTTAGTAGGGCGCAGGGAGGACTATGGCTACACCTTC
few,TRBV12-3/TRBV12-4,TRBD1,TRBJ1-1,CASSLRTGGNTEAFF,TGTGCCAGCAGTTTGCGTACAGGGGGGAACACTGAAGCTTTCTTT
few,TRBV3-1,.,TRBJ2-5,CASSPTRRLQETQYF,TGTGCCAGCAGCCCAACTCGACGGTTACAAGAGACCCAGTACTTC